Included here is one T cell receptor beta chain sequence, with context. The sample originates from a study of shared clonotypes between healthy human individuals. Study information: Donor composition was a couple of women and three men, aged 18 to 49.

Deep-level running was used for the assay. This table comes from immunoSEQ multiplex PCR, and its TCRdb copy is limited to in-frame clones, with some not included. In the table there are about 2 million clones, just under 95% of which are singletons. Naive CD8 cells were CD45RO-negative, positively selected for CCR7, excluding terminally differentiated effector memory CD45RA+ cells. This sequence originates from a man between 18 and 29 years old in good health. Sequencing was performed on naive CD8+ T cells sorted from blood.

The CDR3 here is CASSPLNEETQYF. The CDR3 DNA sequence: TGTGCCAGCAGCCCCCTGAATGAGGAGACCCAGTACTTC. This chain uses TRBV5-4 with TRBJ2-5; D ambiguous. V gave up 4 bases and J gave up 5 bases, with 12 bases separating them. Germline lookup yields CDR1 SGHNT and CDR2 YYREEE (reference sequence). CDR3 length equals 13 residues.